Listed below are T cell receptor beta chains from one sample, sequenced in a study of OX40 agonist ivuxolimab in advanced cancers. Sequencing used immunoSEQ multiplex PCR; TCRdb keeps in-frame clones, though not all of them. The sample lists some 70,000 clones; around nine tenths were seen once. The sequencing used CD4+ or CD8+ T cells sorted from blood, collected in a trial of the OX40 agonist ivuxolimab. The receptor set was obtained from an adult with an advanced solid tumor such as melanoma, head and neck, liver or kidney cancer. The CDR3 runs from the conserved cysteine through the conserved F or W. The order of the fields is D gene, CDR3 length, V gene, J gene, clone size, CDR3 protein, CDR3 DNA. A D gene is named only where the DNA matches it firmly. Expanded clones get a size class; other rows say once, few or many, or leave the size out.

D: NA
length: 18
V: TRBV6-1
J: TRBJ2-4
size: NA
CDR3: CASSGVTGPTIQMNIQYF
DNA: TGTGCCAGCAGTGGAGTGACAGGCCCCACAATACAAATGAACATTCAGTACTTC

D: NA
length: 13
V: TRBV6-5
J: TRBJ2-7
size: NA
CDR3: CASSRRGSYEQYF
DNA: TGTGCCAGCAGTCGCAGGGGTTCCTACGAGCAGTACTTC

D: TRBD1
length: 15
V: TRBV18
J: TRBJ2-7
size: NA
CDR3: CASSRTGGAYVEQYF
DNA: TGTGCCAGCTCCCGGACAGGTGGGGCCTACGTAGAGCAGTACTTC

D: TRBD2
length: 16
V: TRBV5-1
J: TRBJ2-1
size: NA
CDR3: CASSLGGAGVHNEQFF
DNA: TGCGCCAGCAGCTTGGGGGGCGCGGGGGTCCACAATGAGCAGTTCTTC

D: TRBD1
length: 14
V: TRBV6-5
J: TRBJ1-3
size: NA
CDR3: CASRTDRAGNTIYF
DNA: TGTGCCAGCAGAACGGACAGGGCTGGAAACACCATATATTTT

D: TRBD2
length: 16
V: TRBV30
J: TRBJ2-2
size: once
CDR3: CAWRDPGLANTGELFF
DNA: TGTGCCTGGAGGGACCCGGGACTAGCGAACACCGGGGAGCTGTTTTTT

D: TRBD2
length: 14
V: TRBV28
J: TRBJ2-5
size: NA
CDR3: CASSLSGRLETQYF
DNA: TGTGCCAGCAGTTTAAGCGGGAGGCTGGAGACCCAGTACTTC

D: NA
length: 13
V: TRBV4-1
J: TRBJ1-5
size: NA
CDR3: CASSQPTAQPQHF
DNA: TGCGCCAGCAGCCAACCGACGGCCCAGCCCCAGCATTTT

D: NA
length: 14
V: TRBV9
J: TRBJ1-1
size: NA
CDR3: CASSVEGQNTEAFF
DNA: TGTGCCAGCAGCGTAGAGGGACAGAACACTGAAGCTTTCTTT

D: NA
length: 13
V: TRBV7-9
J: TRBJ1-2
size: few
CDR3: CASSMDSRVGYTF
DNA: TGTGCCAGCAGCATGGACAGCCGAGTTGGCTACACCTTC

D: NA
length: 15
V: TRBV16
J: TRBJ1-3
size: NA
CDR3: CASSPTRAPGNTIYF
DNA: TGTGCCAGCAGCCCTACCCGGGCTCCCGGAAACACCATATATTTT

D: NA
length: 16
V: TRBV9
J: TRBJ2-2
size: NA
CDR3: CASSVRSGSNTGELFF
DNA: TGTGCCAGCAGCGTAAGGTCAGGCTCGAACACCGGGGAGCTGTTTTTT

D: TRBD2
length: 16
V: TRBV7-2
J: TRBJ2-1
size: NA
CDR3: CASSPLTSFLNNEQFF
DNA: TGTGCCAGCAGCCCACTGACTAGCTTTTTAAACAATGAGCAGTTCTTC

D: NA
length: 12
V: TRBV7-6
J: TRBJ2-2
size: NA
CDR3: CASSHYSGELFF
DNA: TGTGCCAGCAGCCACTACTCCGGGGAGCTGTTTTTT

D: NA
length: 15
V: TRBV5-5
J: TRBJ2-6
size: once
CDR3: CASSWESAGANVLTF
DNA: TGTGCCAGCAGCTGGGAGTCGGCCGGGGCCAACGTCCTGACTTTC

D: NA
length: 13
V: TRBV5-1
J: TRBJ2-2
size: NA
CDR3: CASGQANTGELFF
DNA: TGCGCCAGCGGTCAGGCGAACACCGGGGAGCTGTTTTTT

D: TRBD1
length: 18
V: TRBV7-8
J: TRBJ2-6
size: once
CDR3: CASSYPGQGLGGANVLTF
DNA: TGTGCCAGCAGTTATCCGGGACAGGGGTTAGGTGGGGCCAACGTCCTGACTTTC

D: NA
length: 14
V: TRBV7-9
J: TRBJ2-5
size: once
CDR3: CASSPWPVQETQYF
DNA: TGTGCCAGCAGCCCCTGGCCGGTGCAAGAGACCCAGTACTTC

D: NA
length: 15
V: TRBV5-1
J: TRBJ1-2
size: NA
CDR3: CASSLAATEDYGYTF
DNA: TGCGCCAGCAGCTTGGCGGCGACGGAAGACTATGGCTACACCTTC

D: NA
length: 15
V: TRBV6-6
J: TRBJ2-3
size: NA
CDR3: CASRYRQAGTDTQYF
DNA: TGTGCCAGCAGATACAGACAGGCTGGCACAGATACGCAGTATTTT

D: NA
length: 13
V: TRBV27
J: TRBJ2-1
size: NA
CDR3: CASSLRGEREQFF
DNA: TGTGCCAGCAGTTTAAGGGGAGAACGGGAGCAGTTCTTC

D: NA
length: 10
V: TRBV20-1
J: TRBJ2-3
size: NA
CDR3: CSAPGVTQYF
DNA: TGCAGTGCTCCGGGGGTTACGCAGTATTTT

D: NA
length: 13
V: TRBV10-3
J: TRBJ1-5
size: once
CDR3: CAISGGSNQPQHF
DNA: TGTGCCATCAGTGGGGGGAGCAATCAGCCCCAGCATTTT

D: NA
length: 16
V: TRBV7-2
J: TRBJ2-6
size: NA
CDR3: CASSLGSNSGANVLTF
DNA: TGTGCCAGCAGCTTGGGCAGCAACTCTGGGGCCAACGTCCTGACTTTC

D: TRBD1
length: 15
V: TRBV5-1
J: TRBJ2-1
size: NA
CDR3: CASSLGTGAYNEQFF
DNA: TGCGCCAGCAGCTTAGGGACAGGAGCTTACAATGAGCAGTTCTTC

D: NA
length: 16
V: TRBV7-9
J: TRBJ1-1
size: few
CDR3: CASSLGDFYMNTEAFF
DNA: TGTGCCAGCAGCTTGGGGGACTTTTACATGAACACTGAAGCTTTCTTT

D: NA
length: 16
V: TRBV19
J: TRBJ2-1
size: NA
CDR3: CASSTRRVGVSNEQFF
DNA: TGTGCCAGTAGTACCCGCAGGGTAGGTGTTAGCAATGAGCAGTTCTTC

D: NA
length: 15
V: TRBV9
J: TRBJ1-3
size: NA
CDR3: CASSVAAAMVDTIYF
DNA: TGTGCCAGCAGCGTAGCTGCGGCAATGGTAGACACCATATATTTT

D: NA
length: 13
V: TRBV4-1
J: TRBJ1-2
size: NA
CDR3: CASSQERGLGYTF
DNA: TGCGCCAGCAGCCAAGAGCGGGGGCTTGGCTACACCTTC

D: NA
length: 12
V: TRBV28
J: TRBJ1-3
size: NA
CDR3: CASSLDGNTIYF
DNA: TGTGCCAGCAGCTTGGACGGAAACACCATATATTTT

D: TRBD1
length: 15
V: TRBV27
J: TRBJ1-6
size: NA
CDR3: CASSPRQGRNSPLHF
DNA: TGTGCCAGCAGTCCTCGACAGGGTAGGAATTCACCCCTCCACTTT

D: NA
length: 15
V: TRBV12-5
J: TRBJ2-2
size: NA
CDR3: CASGLNRSYTGELFF
DNA: TGTGCTAGTGGTTTGAACAGGTCCTACACCGGGGAGCTGTTTTTT

D: NA
length: 14
V: TRBV5-4
J: TRBJ1-2
size: once
CDR3: CASSVDSRNYGYTF
DNA: TGTGCCAGCAGCGTTGACAGTCGAAACTATGGCTACACCTTC

D: TRBD2
length: 17
V: TRBV10-3
J: TRBJ2-1
size: NA
CDR3: CAISESRGAGQDNEQFF
DNA: TGTGCCATCAGTGAGTCGCGGGGGGCAGGGCAGGACAATGAGCAGTTCTTC

D: NA
length: 16
V: TRBV5-4
J: TRBJ2-5
size: NA
CDR3: CASSLGTLMQGETQYF
DNA: TGTGCCAGCAGCTTGGGAACGTTGATGCAGGGAGAGACCCAGTACTTC

D: TRBD1
length: 14
V: TRBV28
J: TRBJ1-5
size: NA
CDR3: CASREGAVVQPQHF
DNA: TGTGCCAGTAGAGAGGGGGCGGTTGTTCAGCCCCAGCATTTT

D: NA
length: 11
V: TRBV2
J: TRBJ2-7
size: NA
CDR3: CASSREGEQYF
DNA: TGTGCCAGCAGTCGTGAGGGAGAGCAGTACTTC